Each of the 25 T cell receptor beta chains below was sequenced from the same sample in a study of monozygotic twins with inflammatory bowel disease. With the 5' RACE reads reprocessed, TCRdb shows one record per CDR3 protein and no DNA. Its listing shows about 380,000 distinct CDR3 sequences. Source material: blood. All receptors derive from a human donor with ulcerative colitis or Crohn's disease, or a healthy co-twin of an affected twin (not recorded which).

V usage is TRBV4-3 and J usage is TRBJ2-7; TCRdb proposes TRBD2, but this gene call is untestable without DNA. The CDR3 sequence is 14 residues long. The V gene's germline CDR1 is LGHNA and CDR2 YSLEER. This chain's CDR3 is CASSQGLAGDEQYF.

This rearrangement joins TRBV7-8 to TRBJ2-5; TCRdb proposes TRBD2, but this gene call is untestable without DNA. The CDR3 has 17 amino acids. Germline-derived CDR1 and CDR2 are SGHVS and FQNEAQ. CDR3 loop: CASSLVVLAGGRETQYF. Drawing the rest from reference TRBV7-8 and TRBJ2-5, the complete variable domain is GAGVSQSPRYKVAKRGQDVALRCDPISGHVSLFWYQQALGQGPEFLTYFQNEAQLDKSGLPSDRFFAERPEGSVSTLKIQRTQQEDSAVYLCASSLVVLAGGRETQYFGPGTRLLVL.

The V gene is TRBV5-1, the J gene TRBJ1-5; the D call from TCRdb, TRBD1, cannot be confirmed without DNA. CDR1 and CDR2 (germline): SGHRS, YFSETQ. CDR3 size: 15 residues. CDR3 amino acids: CASRYTTGSNQPQHF.

The rearrangement joins TRBV12-3 or TRBV12-4 to TRBJ1-2; TCRdb calls TRBD1, which cannot be checked without DNA. The CDR3 totals 14 residues. This CDR3 is CASSFRGQRSGYTF.

The rearrangement joins TRBV28 to TRBJ2-7; TCRdb names TRBD1, which stays unverified in the absence of DNA. This CDR3 spans 14 amino acids. Germline CDR1 reads MDHEN; CDR2 reads SYDVKM. The chain's CDR3 is CASSLLDGAYEQYF.

This rearrangement joins TRBV20-1 to TRBJ2-5; with no DNA, the TCRdb D assignment of TRBD1 cannot be verified. Germline V gene lookup returns CDR1 DFQATT and CDR2 SNEGSKA (reference sequence). The CDR3 extends over 14 amino acids. The CDR3 reads CSALQGQGPRTQYF.

J is TRBJ2-3 and V is TRBV21-1. TRBV21-1 is noted as a pseudogene. There are 16 residues in the CDR3. The CDR3: CASSKRPRHGNGTQYF.

The chain couples TRBV20-1 to TRBJ2-2; the D call of TRBD1 rests on TCRdb alone, since no DNA is present to check it. The CDR3 extends over 15 amino acids. In germline, CDR1 is DFQATT, CDR2 SNEGSKA (reference sequence). This chain's CDR3 is CSATTQGADTGELFF.

The genes are TRBV12-3 or TRBV12-4 and TRBJ1-3. The CDR3 has 15 amino acids. The CDR3 spells CASKVWQTPGNTIYF.

V gene TRBV12-3 or TRBV12-4 combines with J gene TRBJ2-2; absent DNA, TCRdb's TRBD1 call cannot be checked. CDR3 length: 17 residues. CDR3 sequence: CASRTFTGESNTGELFF.

This chain uses TRBV4-1 with TRBJ1-1; the D call from TCRdb, TRBD1, cannot be confirmed without DNA. CDR1 MGHRA and CDR2 YSYEKL come from the germline V gene. This CDR3 is built from 16 residues. The chain's CDR3 is CASSQARTVRVTEAFF.

The chain employs TRBV5-1 and TRBJ2-5; TCRdb gives TRBD2 as the D gene, but with no DNA this cannot be confirmed. CDR3 length: 16 residues. Germline V gene sequence: CDR1 SGHRS, CDR2 YFSETQ. The CDR3 region is CASSLNSGGVQETQYF.

The CDR3 loop is CASSLELGRQGSYEQYF. The chain is built from TRBV5-6 and TRBJ2-7. Germline CDR1 and CDR2: SGHDT and YYEEEE. The CDR3 loop spans 17 amino acids.

The rearrangement links TRBV7-9 to TRBJ2-7; TCRdb reports TRBD1, a call that lacks DNA to check it against. The length of the CDR3 is 17 residues. Germline V CDR1 and CDR2: SEHNR, FQNEAQ (reference sequence). CDR3 amino acids: CASSLAIGGRWGYEQYF.

The chain joins TRBV18 to TRBJ2-4; TCRdb reports TRBD1, a call that lacks DNA to check it against. This CDR3 is 16 amino acids long. Per the germline V gene, CDR1 is KGHSH and CDR2 is LQKENI. The CDR3 region is CASSPGGAGSKNIQYF.

This chain links TRBV4-1 with TRBJ2-2; the TCRdb D gene call, TRBD2, has no DNA to confirm it. This CDR3 has 14 residues. Germline CDR1 is MGHRA and CDR2 is YSYEKL. The CDR3 protein is CASKEVGVNGELFF.

The chain couples TRBV27 to TRBJ1-2. The CDR3 is made up of 12 amino acids. Germline assignment: CDR1 MNHEY and CDR2 SMNVEV (reference sequence). This CDR3 reads CASSGGGYGYTF.

The chain couples TRBV11-2 to TRBJ2-1; checking the TCRdb D call of TRBD2 is not possible without DNA. Germline assignment: CDR1 SGHAT and CDR2 FQNNGV. The length of the CDR3 is 14 residues. The CDR3 here is CASSLDATRGEQFF.

The J gene is TRBJ1-1, the V gene TRBV5-1; without DNA, the TCRdb call of TRBD1 cannot be checked. The CDR3 extends over 16 amino acids. Germline lookup yields CDR1 SGHRS and CDR2 YFSETQ. The CDR3: CASSLAYLGQNTEAFF.

V usage is TRBV27 and J usage is TRBJ2-2; TCRdb reports TRBD1, a call that lacks DNA to check it against. The germline V gene has CDR1 MNHEY and CDR2 SMNVEV (reference sequence). The CDR3 is 16 amino acids. CDR3 region: CASSLSGGPGTGELFF.

The rearrangement links TRBV3-1 to TRBJ1-6; TCRdb proposes TRBD1, but this gene call is untestable without DNA. CDR3 size: 15 residues. From germline, CDR1 is LGHDT and CDR2 YNNKEL (reference sequence). CDR3 in amino acids: CASSQTRGDNSPLHF.

This chain links TRBV18 with TRBJ1-1. Germline CDR1 and CDR2: KGHSH and LQKENI. The CDR3 has 13 residues. The chain's CDR3 is CASSKDENTEAFF.

The chain uses TRBV19 and TRBJ1-1. CDR1 LNHDA and CDR2 SQIVND come from the germline V gene (reference sequence). CDR3 size: 15 residues. The CDR3 loop is CASSGATRGAAEAFF.

The V and J genes are TRBV9 and TRBJ2-1. This CDR3 spans 16 amino acids. Germline V gives CDR1 SGDLS, CDR2 YYNGEE. The CDR3 sequence: CASSVTPTLSYNEQFF.

The chain has TRBV2 and TRBJ2-5; the TCRdb D gene call, TRBD1, has no DNA to confirm it. Germline loops: CDR1 SNHLY, CDR2 FYNNEI. The CDR3 is made up of 15 amino acids. CDR3: CASSEDTGNQETQYF.